These 20 T cell receptor beta chains were all obtained from the same sample, sequenced in a study of blood T cells in healthy people across ages. A J-beta primer mix and a sample-barcoded 5' primer were used in a second PCR of about 7 to 12 cycles. In TCRdb, the 5' RACE reads were re-called with MiXCR into one record per CDR3 protein. The top ten clones hold roughly a fifth of a sample with under 1 million distinct CDR3 sequences, 44% of them seen once. Material: blood. These receptors were obtained from a man aged 60 to 69 in good health.

The V and J genes are TRBV4-3 and TRBJ1-4; D is possibly TRBD1 (6 bases). This CDR3 region has 15 residues. V lost 0 bases and J 12 bases, leaving 17 bases between the germline ends. Germline V gene data show CDR1 as LGHNA and CDR2 as YSLEER. The CDR3, as DNA: TGCGCCAGCAGCCAAGATGGACAGCCCGTCAGGGAACTGTTTTTT. Its translation is CASSQDGQPVRELFF.

The chain employs TRBV11-2 and TRBJ2-7; D might be TRBD1 or TRBD2, each matching 5 bases. The CDR3 length is 16 residues. Trimming pared 5 bases from V and 7 bases from J, leaving 24 bases between. Per the germline V gene, CDR1 is SGHAT and CDR2 is FQNNGV. CDR3 sequence (DNA): TGTGCCAGCAGCCCCGAGACAGTTTCTGGGGGTGAAGAGCAGTACTTC. This encodes CASSPETVSGGEEQYF.

The chain combines TRBV18 with TRBJ1-2, with 7 bases identical to TRBD1. V shed 1 base, J shed 2 bases, and the junction held 7 bases outside the gene matches. Germline CDR1 and CDR2: KGHSH and LQKENI. There are 16 residues in the CDR3. CDR3 nucleotide sequence: TGTGCCAGCTCACCACTCAGGGACAGCCAGAACTATGGCTACACCTTC. It yields the protein CASSPLRDSQNYGYTF.

The chain is built from TRBV20-1 and TRBJ1-1; D not certain. CDR1 is DFQATT, CDR2 SNEGSKA, per germline (reference sequence). Between the trimmed V and J ends, which lost 0 bases and 0 bases, there was a span of 14 bases. The CDR3 sequence is 16 residues long. CDR3 DNA sequence: TGCAGTGCTAGAGATATGAGGGAATGGATGAACACTGAAGCTTTCTTT. Translated, it gives CSARDMREWMNTEAFF.

This chain connects TRBV20-1 to TRBJ2-1; 8 bases fit TRBD1. This CDR3 contains 17 residues. CDR1 is DFQATT, CDR2 SNEGSKA, per germline (reference sequence). The V gene end was trimmed by 1 base and the J gene end by 4 bases; junction bases not matched to a gene: 12. The CDR3 DNA reads TGCAGTGCTAGAGTCACCAGGACAGGGAATCGGTACAATGAGCAGTTCTTC. It translates to CSARVTRTGNRYNEQFF.

In this sample, this clonotype turned up a few times. CDR3 residues: CASNRYAADTQYF. The DNA of the CDR3 is TGTGCCAGCAATAGATACGCGGCAGATACGCAGTATTTT. V gene TRBV7-9 combines with J gene TRBJ2-3; unclear D gene. The CDR3 is made up of 13 amino acids. V was clipped by 7 bases and J by 4 bases, with 12 bases between them. Germline CDR1 reads SEHNR; CDR2 reads FQNEAQ (reference sequence). The full variable domain, with the rest looked up from reference TRBV7-9 and TRBJ2-3, is DTGVSQNPRHKITKRGQNVTFRCDPISEHNRLYWYRQTLGQGPEFLTYFQNEAQLEKSRLLSDRFSAERPKGSFSTLEIQRTEQGDSAMYLCASNRYAADTQYFGPGTRLTVL.

The chain couples TRBV3-1 to TRBJ2-7, with 8 nucleotides matching TRBD1. J gave up 1 base and V 1 base, and 3 bases lay outside the gene matches. The CDR3 loop spans 15 amino acids. Germline assignment: CDR1 LGHDT and CDR2 YNNKEL (reference sequence). CDR3 amino acids: CASSQVRDRSYEQYF. The CDR3 region has the DNA TGTGCCAGCAGCCAAGTCCGGGACAGGTCCTACGAGCAGTACTTC.

There are a few counts of this clonotype. The chain has TRBV6-2 or TRBV6-3 and TRBJ2-1, with D perhaps matching TRBD2 (5 bases). The V gene lost 2 bases and the J gene lost 7 bases, with 9 bases spanning the gap. The CDR3 is made up of 13 amino acids. In germline, CDR1 is MNHEY, CDR2 SVGEGT. The CDR3 DNA reads as TGTGCCAGCAGTTACCAACCGGGGAATGAGCAGTTCTTC. Translated, it gives CASSYQPGNEQFF.

This chain links TRBV29-1 with TRBJ1-1; possible D gene TRBD1, 5 bases. Germline CDR1 and CDR2: SQVTM and ANQGSEA. V was shortened by 3 bases and J by 8 bases, with 16 bases between the two germline ends. This CDR3 region has 13 residues. This CDR3 is CSVEGPLRTEAFF. The CDR3 coding sequence is TGCAGCGTTGAGGGACCCCTTCGCACCGAAGCTTTCTTT.

The chain employs TRBV7-9 and TRBJ1-2; TRBD1 agrees at 7 bases. Trimming at V came to 0 bases and at J to 4 bases, leaving 8 bases not matched to a gene. The CDR3 runs 16 residues. Per the germline V gene, CDR1 is SEHNR and CDR2 is FQNEAQ (reference sequence). CDR3 sequence: CASSLASGTVAYGYTF. The CDR3 nucleotides are TGTGCCAGCAGCTTAGCTTCGGGGACAGTAGCCTATGGCTACACCTTC.

This clonotype was counted between two and nine times. The chain combines TRBV20-1 with TRBJ2-5; TRBD1 agrees at 11 bases. CDR1 is DFQATT, CDR2 SNEGSKA, per germline (reference sequence). V was clipped by 6 bases and J by 3 bases; unmatched bases: 3. The CDR3 has 13 amino acids. CDR3 nucleotide sequence: TGCAGTGCAGGGACAGGGGGTAAAGAGACCCAGTACTTC. It translates to CSAGTGGKETQYF.

V usage is TRBV20-1 and J usage is TRBJ2-7; D remains unclear. The V end was cut by 1 base, the J end by 2 bases, with 12 bases between. The CDR3 is 14 residues long. Germline CDR1 and CDR2: DFQATT and SNEGSKA (reference sequence). This chain's CDR3 is CSARVGTSTYEQYF. As DNA, the CDR3 is TGCAGTGCTAGAGTGGGCACCTCCACCTACGAGCAGTACTTC.

The V and J genes are TRBV5-4 and TRBJ2-5, with 10 bases fitting TRBD2. The germline CDR1 and CDR2 sequences are SGHNT and YYREEE (reference sequence). Trimming at V came to 1 base and at J to 5 bases, leaving 2 bases not matched to a gene. The CDR3 extends over 14 amino acids. The CDR3 nucleotides are TGTGCCAGCAGCTTGAAACTAGCGGGGGAGACCCAGTACTTC. It specifies CASSLKLAGETQYF. The full variable domain, rest sourced from reference TRBV5-4 and TRBJ2-5, is ETGVTQSPTHLIKTRGQQVTLRCSSQSGHNTVSWYQQALGQGPQFIFQYYREEENGRGNFPPRFSGLQFPNYSSELNVNALELDDSALYLCASSLKLAGETQYFGPGTRLLVL.

This clonotype was seen a handful of times. The chain recombines TRBV3-1 with TRBJ2-5; D may be TRBD1 (5 bases). The length of the CDR3 is 14 residues. Trimming took 1 base from V and 2 from J, leaving 8 bases between them. From germline, CDR1 is LGHDT and CDR2 YNNKEL (reference sequence). CDR3 amino acids: CASSQGKGQETQYF. The CDR3 bases are TGTGCCAGCAGCCAAGGGAAGGGGCAAGAGACCCAGTACTTC.

This clonotype was seen a single time. V is TRBV7-3 and J is TRBJ1-3; D is undetermined. CDR3 length: 13 residues. V lost 4 bases to trimming and J lost 1 base, with 5 bases between them. Germline V lookup: CDR1 SGHTA, CDR2 FQGTGA. This CDR3 is CASSSDSGNTIYF. The CDR3, as DNA: TGTGCCAGCAGCTCGGATTCTGGAAACACCATATATTTT. Based on the CDR3 plus reference TRBV7-3 and TRBJ1-3, the full variable domain is GAGVSQTPSNKVTEKGKYVELRCDPISGHTALYWYRQSLGQGPEFLIYFQGTGAADDSGLPNDRFFAVRPEGSVSTLKIQRTERGDSAVYLCASSSDSGNTIYFGEGSWLTVV.

The chain employs TRBV30 and TRBJ1-6, with a weak D call TRBD1 (6 bases). Trimming left V 0 bases short and J 5 bases short, with 14 bases between. In germline, CDR1 is GTSNPN, CDR2 SVGIG (reference sequence). The CDR3 runs 16 residues. Here the CDR3 DNA reads TGTGCCTGGAGTGTACGAGTGCAGGGGAATAATTCACCCCTCCACTTT. Its translation: CAWSVRVQGNNSPLHF.

The V call is TRBV20-1, the J call TRBJ2-1, with 9 positions matching TRBD2. CDR3 length equals 15 residues. V trimming: 0 bases; J trimming: 6 bases; junction bases outside the gene matches: 6. Per the germline V gene, CDR1 is DFQATT and CDR2 is SNEGSKA (reference sequence). The CDR3 DNA is TGCAGTGCTAGAGAGAGGGCGGGGGGGCTCAATGAGCAGTTCTTC. It specifies CSARERAGGLNEQFF.

This clonotype has only a few counts. The rearrangement uses TRBV2 and TRBJ2-5, with TRBD2 identical over 9 bases. With V trimmed by 2 bases and J by 1 base, 2 bases remained unmatched. This CDR3 has 15 amino acids. CDR1 SNHLY and CDR2 FYNNEI come from the germline V gene. CDR3 in amino acids: CASSEPSGAQETQYF. CDR3 DNA: TGTGCCAGCAGTGAACCTAGCGGGGCCCAAGAGACCCAGTACTTC.

The rearrangement joins TRBV20-1 to TRBJ2-3, with TRBD2 identical over 10 bases. This CDR3 has 14 amino acids. Germline CDR1 DFQATT, CDR2 SNEGSKA (reference sequence). Trimming took 6 bases from V and 6 from J; bases not matched to a gene: 9. The CDR3 reads CSAQLAGSSDTQYF. CDR3 bases: TGCAGTGCGCAACTAGCGGGATCTTCCGATACGCAGTATTTT.

Note on this clonotype: A read error may be the cause here, since a much bigger clone is one base away. This chain links TRBV29-1 with TRBJ2-1; D uncertain. The CDR3 is 14 residues long. Germline CDR1 SQVTM, CDR2 ANQGSEA. The CDR3 sequence is CSVDPTSSYSEQFF. The DNA for the CDR3 is TGCAGCGTTGATCCTACAAGCTCCTACAGTGAGCAGTTCTTC.